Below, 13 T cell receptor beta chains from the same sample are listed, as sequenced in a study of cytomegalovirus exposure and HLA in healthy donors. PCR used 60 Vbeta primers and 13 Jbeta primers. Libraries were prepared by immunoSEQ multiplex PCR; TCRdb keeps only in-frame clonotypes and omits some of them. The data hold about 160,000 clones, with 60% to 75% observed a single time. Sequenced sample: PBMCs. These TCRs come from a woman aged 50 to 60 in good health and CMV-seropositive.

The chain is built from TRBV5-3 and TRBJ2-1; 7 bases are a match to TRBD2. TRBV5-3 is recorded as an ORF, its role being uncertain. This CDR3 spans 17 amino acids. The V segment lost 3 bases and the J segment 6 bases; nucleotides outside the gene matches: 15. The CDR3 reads CARSSLGLPYFGNEQFF. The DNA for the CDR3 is TGTGCCAGAAGCTCCTTGGGACTACCTTATTTCGGCAATGAGCAGTTCTTC.

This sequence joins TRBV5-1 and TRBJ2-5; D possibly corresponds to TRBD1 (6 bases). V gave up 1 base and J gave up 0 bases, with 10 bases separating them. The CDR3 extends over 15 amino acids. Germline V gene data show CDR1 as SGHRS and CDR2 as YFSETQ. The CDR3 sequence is CASSLQGPHQETQYF. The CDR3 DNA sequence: TGCGCCAGCAGCTTGCAGGGGCCACACCAAGAGACCCAGTACTTC.

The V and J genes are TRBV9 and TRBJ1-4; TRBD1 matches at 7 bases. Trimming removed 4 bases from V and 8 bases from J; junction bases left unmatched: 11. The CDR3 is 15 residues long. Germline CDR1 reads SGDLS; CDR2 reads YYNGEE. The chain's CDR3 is CASSFRTGRTEKLFF. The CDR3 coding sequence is TGTGCCAGCAGCTTTCGGACAGGCCGGACGGAAAAACTGTTTTTT.

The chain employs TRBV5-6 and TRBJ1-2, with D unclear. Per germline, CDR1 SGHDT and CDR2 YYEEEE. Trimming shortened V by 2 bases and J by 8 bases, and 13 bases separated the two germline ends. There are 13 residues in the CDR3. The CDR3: CASSFGSIGGYTF. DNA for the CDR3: TGTGCCAGCAGCTTCGGGTCAATCGGGGGCTACACCTTC.

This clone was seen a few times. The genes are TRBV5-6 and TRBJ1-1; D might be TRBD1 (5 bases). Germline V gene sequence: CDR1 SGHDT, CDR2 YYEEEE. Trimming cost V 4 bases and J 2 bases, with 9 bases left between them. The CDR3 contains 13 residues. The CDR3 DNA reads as TGTGCCAGCAGCCTCGGACATAACACTGAAGCTTTCTTT. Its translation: CASSLGHNTEAFF. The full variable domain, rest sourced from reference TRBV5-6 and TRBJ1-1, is DAGVTQSPTHLIKTRGQQVTLRCSPKSGHDTVSWYQQALGQGPQFIFQYYEEEERQRGNFPDRFSGHQFPNYSSELNVNALLLGDSALYLCASSLGHNTEAFFGQGTRLTVV.

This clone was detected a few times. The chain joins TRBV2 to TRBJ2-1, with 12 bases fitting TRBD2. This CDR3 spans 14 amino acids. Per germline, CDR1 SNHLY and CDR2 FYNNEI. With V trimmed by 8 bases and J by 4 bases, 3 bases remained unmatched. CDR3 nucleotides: TGTGCCAGCGGTACTAGCGGGGGGTACAATGAGCAGTTCTTC. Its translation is CASGTSGGYNEQFF.

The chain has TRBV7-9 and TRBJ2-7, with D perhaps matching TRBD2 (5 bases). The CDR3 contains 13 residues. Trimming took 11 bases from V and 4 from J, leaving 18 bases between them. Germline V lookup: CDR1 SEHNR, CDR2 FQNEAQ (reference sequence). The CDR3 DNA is TGTGCCTCGACCCGACTAAGCTCATACGAGCAGTACTTC. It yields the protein CASTRLSSYEQYF.

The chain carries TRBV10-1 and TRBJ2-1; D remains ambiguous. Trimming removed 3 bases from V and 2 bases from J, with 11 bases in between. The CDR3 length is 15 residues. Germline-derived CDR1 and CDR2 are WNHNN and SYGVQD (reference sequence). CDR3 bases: TGCGCCAGCAGTGATGGTAGCAAGCCCTACAATGAGCAGTTCTTC. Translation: CASSDGSKPYNEQFF.

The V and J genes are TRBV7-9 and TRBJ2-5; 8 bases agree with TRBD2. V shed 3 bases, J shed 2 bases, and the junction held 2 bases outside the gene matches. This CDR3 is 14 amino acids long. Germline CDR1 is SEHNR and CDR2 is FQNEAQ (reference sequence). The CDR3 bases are TGTGCCAGCAGCTTCGGGGGGGCGCAAGAGACCCAGTACTTC. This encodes CASSFGGAQETQYF.

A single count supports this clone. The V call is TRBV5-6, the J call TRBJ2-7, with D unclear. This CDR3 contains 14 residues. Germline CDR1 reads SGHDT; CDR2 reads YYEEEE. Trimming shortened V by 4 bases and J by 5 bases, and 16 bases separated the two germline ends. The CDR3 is CASSRYQAYNEQYF. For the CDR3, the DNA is TGTGCCAGCAGCCGTTATCAGGCGTATAACGAGCAGTACTTC.

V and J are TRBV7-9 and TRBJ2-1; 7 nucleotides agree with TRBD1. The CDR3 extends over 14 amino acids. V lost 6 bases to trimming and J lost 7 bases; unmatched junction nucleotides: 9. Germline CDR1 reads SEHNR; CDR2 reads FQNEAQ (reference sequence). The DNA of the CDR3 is TGTGCCAGCAGGAGTAAGGACAGGCCAAATGAGCAGTTCTTC. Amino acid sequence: CASRSKDRPNEQFF. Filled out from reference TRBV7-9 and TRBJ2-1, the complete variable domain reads DTGVSQNPRHKITKRGQNVTFRCDPISEHNRLYWYRQTLGQGPEFLTYFQNEAQLEKSRLLSDRFSAERPKGSFSTLEIQRTEQGDSAMYLCASRSKDRPNEQFFGPGTRLTVL.

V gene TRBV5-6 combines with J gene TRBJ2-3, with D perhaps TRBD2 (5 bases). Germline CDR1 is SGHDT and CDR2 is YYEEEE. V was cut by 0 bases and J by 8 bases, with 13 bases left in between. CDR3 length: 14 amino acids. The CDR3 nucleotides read TGTGCCAGCAGCTTGGCCGAGGGTGGCGGTACGCAGTATTTT. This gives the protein CASSLAEGGGTQYF.

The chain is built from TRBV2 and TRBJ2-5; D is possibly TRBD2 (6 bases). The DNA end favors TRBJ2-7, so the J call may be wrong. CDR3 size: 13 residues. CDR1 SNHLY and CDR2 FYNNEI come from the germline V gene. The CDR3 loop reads CASKIGAGYEQYF. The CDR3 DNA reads TGTGCCAGCAAAATAGGGGCGGGGTACGAGCAGTACTTC.